These 29 T cell receptor beta chains were sequenced from one sample in a study of cytomegalovirus exposure and HLA in healthy donors. The repertoire was sequenced with immunoSEQ multiplex PCR; TCRdb's copy has only in-frame clones and lacks some. The data contain more than 100,000 clones, around nine tenths of them seen just once; the ten biggest clones take up 1.2% to 1.5%. Sample: PBMCs. These receptors were obtained from a man aged 30 to 45 in good health and CMV-seronegative.

This clone was recorded only once. The chain couples TRBV5-4 to TRBJ1-2, with a weak D call TRBD1 (5 bases). This CDR3 has 14 amino acids. V shed 7 bases and J shed 7 bases, with 20 bases lying between them. The germline V gene has CDR1 SGHNT and CDR2 YYREEE (reference sequence). CDR3 amino acids: CASRLIVGGGGYTF. DNA for the CDR3: TGTGCCAGCCGTTTGATCGTTGGGGGAGGTGGCTACACCTTC.

CDR3 loop: CASSLASKQFF. CDR3 sequence (DNA): TGTGCCAGCAGCTTGGCGTCTAAGCAGTTCTTC. The chain joins TRBV5-6 to TRBJ2-1; no reliable D call. The CDR3 is 11 amino acids. Trimming left V 0 bases short and J 11 bases short, with 6 bases between. Looked up from germline, CDR1 is SGHDT and CDR2 is YYEEEE.

The V and J genes are TRBV27 and TRBJ1-2; 7 nucleotides line up with TRBD1. V trimming: 2 bases; J trimming: 7 bases; junction bases outside the gene matches: 4. The CDR3 is 13 amino acids. The germline V gene has CDR1 MNHEY and CDR2 SMNVEV (reference sequence). The CDR3 here is CASSLQQGTGYTF. As DNA, the CDR3 is TGTGCCAGCAGTTTACAACAGGGGACTGGCTACACCTTC.

The chain employs TRBV4-3 and TRBJ2-7, with TRBD1 matching over 12 bases. Per germline, CDR1 LGHNA and CDR2 YSLEER. V dropped 1 base and J dropped 1; count of bases not matched to a gene: 5. This CDR3 is built from 17 residues. The CDR3 spells CASSQVGDRGLSYEQYF. CDR3 sequence (DNA): TGCGCCAGCAGCCAAGTGGGGGACAGGGGGCTGTCCTACGAGCAGTACTTC.

The table lists this clone with a few counts. The rearrangement uses TRBV10-3 and TRBJ2-7, with TRBD1 as a possible D gene (5 bases). This CDR3 comprises 12 residues. Germline CDR1 and CDR2: ENHRY and SYGVKD. CDR3 coding DNA: TGTGCAACCCAGGGTGCGTCCTACGAGCAGTACTTC. This gives the protein CATQGASYEQYF.

The chain combines TRBV30 with TRBJ2-1; 7 nucleotides agree with TRBD1. Germline CDR1 GTSNPN, CDR2 SVGIG (reference sequence). The CDR3 has 14 amino acids. After removal of 1 base from V and 5 bases from J, the junction contained 5 bases not matched to a gene. The CDR3 DNA reads TGTGCCTGGAGTGGCGGACAGGTCCACAATGAGCAGTTCTTC. Its translation: CAWSGGQVHNEQFF.

This clone was recorded only once. The chain links TRBV10-1 to TRBJ1-1; perhaps TRBD1 as D (5 bases). Between the trimmed V and J ends, which lost 4 bases and 0 bases, there was a span of 15 bases. The CDR3 is 16 residues long. Germline V gene sequence: CDR1 WNHNN, CDR2 SYGVQD (reference sequence). CDR3 nucleotides: TGCGCCAGCAGTGTTCACAGGTTGGGGATGAACACTGAAGCTTTCTTT. Its protein is CASSVHRLGMNTEAFF.

This clone was seen only once. This sequence joins TRBV29-1 and TRBJ1-1; tentatively, D is TRBD1 (5 bases). The CDR3 is 15 residues long. The germline CDR1 and CDR2 sequences are SQVTM and ANQGSEA. The ends were cut back, 4 bases at V and 5 bases at J, with 20 bases in the middle. CDR3 sequence reads: CSVGITGGGETEAFF. CDR3 coding DNA: TGCAGCGTTGGGATAACCGGTGGGGGGGAGACTGAAGCTTTCTTT.

This sequence joins TRBV30 and TRBJ2-5; D perhaps matches TRBD1 (5 bases). V was pared by 5 bases and J by 4 bases, with 14 bases between. The germline CDR1 and CDR2 sequences are GTSNPN and SVGIG (reference sequence). The CDR3 sequence is 13 residues long. The DNA for the CDR3 is TGTGCCTGGCTCAGGGTCGACGGAGAGACCCAGTACTTC. It specifies CAWLRVDGETQYF. Drawing the rest from reference TRBV30 and TRBJ2-5, the complete variable domain is SQTIHQWPATLVQPVGSPLSLECTVEGTSNPNLYWYRQAAGRGLQLLFYSVGIGQISSEVPQNLSASRPQDRQFILSSKKLLLSDSGFYLCAWLRVDGETQYFGPGTRLLVL.

The chain combines TRBV7-3 with TRBJ2-1; 13 nucleotides match TRBD2. The CDR3 contains 20 residues. The germline gives CDR1 SGHTA, CDR2 FQGTGA. J gave up 6 bases and V 2 bases, and 16 bases lay outside the gene matches. The CDR3 spells CASSLPLVLAGGPEGNEQFF. Here the CDR3 DNA reads TGTGCCAGCAGCTTACCTCTAGTACTAGCGGGAGGGCCAGAGGGCAATGAGCAGTTCTTC.

CDR3 in DNA: TGCGCCAGCAGCCACCCCGGGGACTCCCAAGAGACCCAGTACTTC. Encoded protein: CASSHPGDSQETQYF. The chain is built from TRBV4-1 and TRBJ2-5; perhaps TRBD2 as D (6 bases). The CDR3 is made up of 15 amino acids. Germline V gene lookup returns CDR1 MGHRA and CDR2 YSYEKL. Trimming took off 3 bases at V and 1 base at J, with 12 bases between the two ends.

This sequence joins TRBV20-1 and TRBJ1-3; 8 nucleotides line up with TRBD1. Unmatched junction bases numbered 4, after V lost 6 bases and J lost 9 bases. The V gene's germline CDR1 is DFQATT and CDR2 SNEGSKA (reference sequence). The CDR3 contains 11 residues. This CDR3 is CSAYTGGTIYF. In nucleotides, the CDR3 is TGCAGTGCCTACACAGGGGGCACCATATATTTT.

V gene TRBV5-1 combines with J gene TRBJ2-5; 11 bases map to TRBD2. The V gene's germline CDR1 is SGHRS and CDR2 YFSETQ. With 5 bases clipped from V and 0 bases from J, the junction kept 21 bases outside the gene matches. The CDR3 consists of 21 residues. The CDR3 loop reads CASRKGGRVSGLAGNQETQYF. The CDR3 DNA sequence: TGCGCCAGCAGAAAGGGGGGGAGAGTTTCTGGACTAGCGGGTAACCAAGAGACCCAGTACTTC.

The rearrangement links TRBV7-7 to TRBJ2-5; a possible D gene is TRBD1 (5 bases). The germline V and J ends were trimmed by 2 bases and 4 bases, with 11 bases remaining between them. The germline gives CDR1 SSHAT, CDR2 FNYEAQ (reference sequence). CDR3 length: 14 residues. CDR3 in DNA: TGTGCCAGCAGCTTACTGCAGGGTCGAGAGACCCAGTACTTC. It codes for CASSLLQGRETQYF.

The J gene is TRBJ2-7, the V gene TRBV7-2, with D perhaps matching TRBD1 (6 bases). From germline, CDR1 is SGHTA and CDR2 FQGNSA. V dropped 6 bases and J dropped 0 bases, with 15 bases sitting between them. CDR3 length equals 15 residues. CDR3 region: CASRLTTGSSYEQYF. The DNA for the CDR3 is TGTGCCAGCAGACTAACCACAGGGAGCTCCTACGAGCAGTACTTC.

V and J are TRBV12-2 and TRBJ2-2; whether TRBD1, the table's D call, matches the DNA was not checked. TRBV12-2 is labeled a pseudogene. The CDR3 is 16 residues long. The CDR3 protein is CASRLAGQGATGELFF. In DNA, the CDR3 is TGTGCAAGTCGCTTAGCGGGACAGGGGGCTACCGGGGAGCTGTTTTTT.

The genes are TRBV5-6 and TRBJ1-6; D is undetermined. The CDR3 has 18 residues. The V gene's germline CDR1 is SGHDT and CDR2 YYEEEE. V was shortened by 0 bases and J by 0 bases, with 13 bases between the two germline ends. The CDR3 nucleotides read TGTGCCAGCAGCTTGGGTGCGCCAAAAAGCTCCTATAATTCACCCCTCCACTTT. Translating gives CASSLGAPKSSYNSPLHF. The complete variable domain, with remaining parts taken from reference TRBV5-6 and TRBJ1-6, reads DAGVTQSPTHLIKTRGQQVTLRCSPKSGHDTVSWYQQALGQGPQFIFQYYEEEERQRGNFPDRFSGHQFPNYSSELNVNALLLGDSALYLCASSLGAPKSSYNSPLHFGNGTRLTVT.

This chain connects TRBV27 to TRBJ1-1; D remains unclear. Germline V gives CDR1 MNHEY, CDR2 SMNVEV (reference sequence). V shed 7 bases and J shed 4 bases, with 22 bases lying between them. The CDR3 is made up of 16 amino acids. The CDR3 coding sequence is TGTGCCAGCATTAGGTACCCGGGTGTATTTAGCACTGAAGCTTTCTTT. Protein: CASIRYPGVFSTEAFF.

The rearrangement uses TRBV7-9 and TRBJ2-3, with TRBD2 matching over 8 bases. V was pared by 5 bases and J by 7 bases, with 11 bases of the junction left unmatched. The length of the CDR3 is 15 residues. From germline, CDR1 is SEHNR and CDR2 FQNEAQ (reference sequence). CDR3 DNA sequence: TGTGCCAGCAGCCTAAGCGGGAGTGTGGGGAATACGCAGTATTTT. Protein: CASSLSGSVGNTQYF.

The genes are TRBV5-1 and TRBJ1-4, with TRBD1 matching over 12 bases. This CDR3 has 16 amino acids. The V gene end was trimmed by 3 bases and the J gene end by 2 bases; junction bases not matched to a gene: 2. Germline lookup yields CDR1 SGHRS and CDR2 YFSETQ. In DNA form, the CDR3 reads TGCGCCAGCAGCTGGGGACAGGGGGCGACTAATGAAAAACTGTTTTTT. It specifies CASSWGQGATNEKLFF.

The chain uses TRBV18 and TRBJ1-5; D is unresolved. The CDR3 has 13 residues. Trimming took 5 bases from V and 7 from J, leaving 12 bases between them. The V gene's germline CDR1 is KGHSH and CDR2 LQKENI. CDR3: CASSTGVEQPQHF. The CDR3 region has the DNA TGTGCCAGCTCAACCGGGGTAGAGCAGCCCCAGCATTTT.

The rearrangement uses TRBV19 and TRBJ2-7; TRBD2 aligns across 8 bases. With V trimmed by 2 bases and J by 6 bases, 6 bases remained unmatched. The CDR3 is 14 amino acids. CDR1 is LNHDA and CDR2 is SQIVND in the germline V gene (reference sequence). The CDR3 DNA reads as TGTGCCAGTAGTATAAGAGGGGGGACTAGCGAGCAGTACTTC. Its translation: CASSIRGGTSEQYF.

This clone was counted only a few times. The V call is TRBV7-8, the J call TRBJ2-7, with 9 bases that match TRBD1. The germline V gene has CDR1 SGHVS and CDR2 FQNEAQ. J gave up 2 bases and V 5 bases, and 7 bases lay outside the gene matches. The CDR3 has 15 amino acids. The CDR3 protein is CASSTGQGSTYEQYF. For the CDR3, the DNA is TGTGCCAGCAGCACCGGACAGGGGAGTACCTACGAGCAGTACTTC. Filled out from reference TRBV7-8 and TRBJ2-7, the complete variable domain reads GAGVSQSPRYKVAKRGQDVALRCDPISGHVSLFWYQQALGQGPEFLTYFQNEAQLDKSGLPSDRFFAERPEGSVSTLKIQRTQQEDSAVYLCASSTGQGSTYEQYFGPGTRLTVT.

The gene calls are TRBV4-1 and TRBJ2-1; D is unresolved. CDR3 length: 13 amino acids. Germline-derived CDR1 and CDR2 are MGHRA and YSYEKL. Between the trimmed V and J ends, which lost 4 bases and 8 bases, there was a span of 12 bases. Written as DNA, the CDR3 is TGCGCCAGCAGCCCTCTAGTATCCGATGAGCAGTTCTTC. Protein: CASSPLVSDEQFF.

V is TRBV9 and J is TRBJ1-3; unclear D gene. Germline V gene data show CDR1 as SGDLS and CDR2 as YYNGEE. Trimming cost V 0 bases and J 3 bases, with 4 bases left between them. This CDR3 has 13 amino acids. CDR3 residues: CASSVDYGNTIYF. DNA for the CDR3: TGTGCCAGCAGCGTAGATTATGGAAACACCATATATTTT.

The sample holds one count of this clone. The chain uses TRBV5-1 and TRBJ2-7; 8 nucleotides align to TRBD1. CDR1 and CDR2 from the germline V gene are SGHRS and YFSETQ. J lost 6 bases, V lost 1 base, and 15 bases had no gene match. CDR3 length equals 17 residues. CDR3 residues: CASSLLPKGQGGSEQYF. Written as DNA, the CDR3 is TGCGCCAGCAGCTTGCTTCCTAAAGGACAGGGAGGTAGCGAGCAGTACTTC.

The chain couples TRBV30 to TRBJ2-7; 7 bases are shared with TRBD2. This CDR3 is 15 amino acids long. The trim removed 0 bases at V and 0 bases at J, leaving 5 bases unmatched. CDR1 and CDR2 from the germline V gene are GTSNPN and SVGIG (reference sequence). CDR3 DNA sequence: TGTGCCTGGAGTGTATCTGGCGGGGGCTCCTACGAGCAGTACTTC. Protein sequence: CAWSVSGGGSYEQYF.

The chain employs TRBV5-1 and TRBJ2-5; 11 bases are a match to TRBD2. There are 15 residues in the CDR3. Germline V gene sequence: CDR1 SGHRS, CDR2 YFSETQ. Trimming cost V 5 bases and J 4 bases; bases outside gene matches: 7. CDR3 region: CASRLLAGDRETQYF. The CDR3 bases are TGCGCCAGCAGATTACTAGCGGGAGATCGAGAGACCCAGTACTTC.

This clone has at least ten counts. The chain combines TRBV27 with TRBJ1-3; D uncertain. Germline CDR1 reads MNHEY; CDR2 reads SMNVEV (reference sequence). The CDR3 contains 14 residues. Trimming removed 3 bases from V and 8 bases from J, with 14 bases in between. This CDR3 is CASSFRRTSHTIYF. For the CDR3, the DNA is TGTGCCAGCAGTTTTCGCAGGACTTCTCACACCATATATTTT.